The source of this TCR beta chain is a study of siplizumab effects on memory and regulatory T cells. As regards this clone: Its antigen is unidentified.

Libraries were prepared by immunoSEQ multiplex PCR; TCRdb keeps only in-frame clonotypes and omits some of them. This table has some 90,000 clones, 90% appearing once. Germline V gives CDR1 MDHEN, CDR2 SYDVKM. Trimming removed 6 bases from V and 6 bases from J; junction bases left unmatched: 12. The CDR3 has 16 residues. Study-wide results and limits: Assignment to unstimulated subsets succeeded for only a minor fraction of the alloreactive clones.

Material: CD4+ T cells sorted from blood. The receptor's source is a human donor in good health. This chain links TRBV28 with TRBJ2-2, with 8 bases matching TRBD2. The CDR3 loop is CASRIPGLVTAGELFF. CDR3 sequence (DNA): TGTGCCAGCAGAATACCGGGACTAGTCACGGCCGGGGAGCTGTTTTTT.